The 9 T cell receptor beta chains below come from one sample, sequenced in a study of regulatory T cells in long-lasting Graves disease. The time point is: newly diagnosed GD, antithyroid drugs for less than 3 months. PBMC-derived RNA was used for the TCR library. The authors built TCR beta libraries using iRepertoire HTBI primers and Arm-PCR of CDR3 regions. Using its own MiXCR run on the multiplex PCR reads, TCRdb lists one record per CDR3 protein. The repertoire holds 400,000 to 500,000 distinct CDR3 sequences, with 16% as singletons. The same data also went into a second study, on T cells in Graves' hyperthyroidism and ophthalmopathy.

The sequencing used peripheral blood mononuclear cells (PBMCs), collected at new diagnosis, from a patient treated with antithyroid drugs. These receptors were obtained from a woman aged 25-40 years with Graves disease.

With respect to this clonotype: A single base separates this from a much larger clone, so it may be a read error. The chain has TRBV13 and TRBJ2-5, with D perhaps TRBD1 (5 bases). Germline V gene data show CDR1 as PRHDT and CDR2 as FYEKMQ (reference sequence). CDR3 length equals 13 residues. The CDR3 nucleotides are TGTGCCAGCAGCCCCAGGGATCCTGAGACCCGGTACTTC. Protein: CASSPRDPETRYF.

Only a few counts were recorded for this clonotype. The chain is built from TRBV12-5 and TRBJ2-1; 11 bases fit TRBD1. CDR3 length equals 15 residues. J lost 5 bases, V lost 3 bases, and 3 bases had no gene match. CDR1 LGHNT and CDR2 FRNRAP come from the germline V gene. The CDR3 DNA sequence: TGTGCTAGTGGTTTCGGACAGGGGGCAAACAATGAGCAGTTCTTC. Amino acid sequence: CASGFGQGANNEQFF.

This clonotype was recorded many times. This chain links TRBV11-2 with TRBJ1-2, with D possibly being TRBD1 (6 bases). Germline assignment: CDR1 SGHAT and CDR2 FQNNGV. The CDR3 consists of 13 residues. Trimming left V 1 base short and J 5 bases short, with 8 bases between. CDR3 protein: CASSLVRGYGYTF. The DNA of the CDR3 is TGTGCCAGCAGCTTAGTCAGGGGTTATGGCTACACCTTC.

This clonotype came up many times. The chain has TRBV11-2 and TRBJ1-5; 8 bases agree with TRBD1. The V gene's germline CDR1 is SGHAT and CDR2 FQNNGV. Unmatched junction bases numbered 6, after V lost 3 bases and J lost 5 bases. The CDR3 runs 15 residues. For the CDR3, the DNA is TGTGCCAGCAGCTTTGACAGGGGTGGTTATCAGCCCCAGCATTTT. Translated: CASSFDRGGYQPQHF.

Many counts were recorded for this clonotype. The chain recombines TRBV6-1 with TRBJ2-1; TRBD2 might be the D (6 bases). V was clipped by 8 bases and J by 3 bases, with 11 bases between them. CDR1 is MNHNS, CDR2 SASEGT, per germline. The CDR3 loop spans 13 amino acids. The CDR3 region is CASYSGFYNEQFF. The CDR3 coding sequence is TGTGCCAGCTATAGCGGATTCTACAATGAGCAGTTCTTC.

The rearrangement joins TRBV19 to TRBJ2-2; the D is unclear. CDR1 is LNHDA, CDR2 SQIVND, per germline (reference sequence). V was shortened by 7 bases and J by 1 base, with 7 bases between the two germline ends. The CDR3 length is 13 residues. CDR3 in DNA: TGTGCCAGTACGAAGCGGAACACCGGGGAGCTGTTTTTT. As protein: CASTKRNTGELFF.

In its sample, this clonotype was seen many times. V usage is TRBV3-1 and J usage is TRBJ2-1; weak D call: TRBD1 (6 bases). CDR1 is LGHDT and CDR2 is YNNKEL in the germline V gene (reference sequence). V was trimmed by 2 bases and J by 8 bases, leaving 16 bases between them. The length of the CDR3 is 15 residues. DNA of the CDR3: TGTGCCAGCAGCCAAACTGGACAGTTGAAGCATGAGCAGTTCTTC. Protein sequence: CASSQTGQLKHEQFF.

This rearrangement joins TRBV3-1 to TRBJ1-1; D is unresolved. Per germline, CDR1 LGHDT and CDR2 YNNKEL (reference sequence). Between the trimmed V and J ends, which lost 0 bases and 1 base, there was a span of 15 bases. CDR3 length: 17 amino acids. The CDR3 DNA reads TGTGCCAGCAGCCAAGAAATCTCCCCCAGGCCGAACACTGAAGCTTTCTTT. It translates to CASSQEISPRPNTEAFF.

The chain employs TRBV27 and TRBJ1-5; 8 nucleotides line up with TRBD1. Looked up from germline, CDR1 is MNHEY and CDR2 is SMNVEV (reference sequence). The junction had 7 bases not matched to a gene; V was cut back by 5 bases and J by 7 bases. This CDR3 has 14 amino acids. Written as DNA, the CDR3 is TGTGCCAGCAGTACGACAGGGGCCAAGCAGCCCCAGCATTTT. It translates to CASSTTGAKQPQHF.